This T cell receptor (beta chain) was identified in a study of shared clonotypes between healthy human individuals. As for the study in general: Donors were a couple of women and a few men aged 18 to 49. Each donor's CD4 naive and CD4 memory cells filled three plates apiece, CD8 naive two, and CD8 memory one.

This clone was found once. What it recognizes is unknown. The V segment lost 8 bases and the J segment 2 bases; nucleotides outside the gene matches: 5. The CDR3 runs to 13 residues. CDR1 and CDR2 (germline): SGHTA, FQGTGA. Libraries were prepared by immunoSEQ multiplex PCR; TCRdb keeps only in-frame clonotypes and omits some of them. The sample lists around 2,100,000 clones; approximately 95% were seen once. Study conclusions and caveats: Compared with memory subsets, naive subsets generally had larger estimated richness.

Naive CD8 cells comprised CD45RO-negative, CCR7-positively selected cells, excluding terminally differentiated effector memory CD45RA+ cells. This TCR was sampled from a man aged 18-30 years in good health. The chain combines TRBV7-3 with TRBJ1-1; 7 bases are a match to TRBD1. The sequencing input was naive CD8+ T cells sorted from blood. The CDR3 DNA reads as TGTGCCAGCGGCGGGACAGCCAACACTGAAGCTTTCTTT. Protein: CASGGTANTEAFF. The variable domain in full, with the rest retrieved from reference TRBV7-3 and TRBJ1-1, is GAGVSQTPSNKVTEKGKYVELRCDPISGHTALYWYRQSLGQGPEFLIYFQGTGAADDSGLPNDRFFAVRPEGSVSTLKIQRTERGDSAVYLCASGGTANTEAFFGQGTRLTVV.